Listed here are 27 T cell receptor beta chains from one sample, sequenced in a study of glioma-infiltrating T cells. Using RNA template, CDR3s of TCR alpha and beta were amplified with iRepertoire arm-PCR. MiXCR, applied by TCRdb to the multiplex PCR reads, yields one record per CDR3 protein. The sample holds some 130,000 distinct CDR3 sequences, more than 20% seen once. The sample was glioma tissue, nonneoplastic brain tissue, or PBMCs (not recorded which). These receptors were collected from a human donor with low-grade glioma or glioblastoma, undergoing nonglioma brain surgery, or in good health (not recorded which).

Only a few counts were recorded for this clonotype. The genes are TRBV7-9 and TRBJ2-5; 8 nucleotides line up with TRBD2. Germline V CDR1 and CDR2: SEHNR, FQNEAQ (reference sequence). J gave up 2 bases and V 6 bases, and 8 bases lay outside the gene matches. This CDR3 is built from 15 residues. This chain's CDR3 is CASRSFSGAQETQYF. The CDR3 region has the DNA TGTGCCAGCAGATCCTTTAGCGGGGCTCAAGAGACCCAGTACTTC.

The chain recombines TRBV7-9 with TRBJ1-5; 11 bases match TRBD1. The CDR3 is 17 residues long. Per the germline V gene, CDR1 is SEHNR and CDR2 is FQNEAQ (reference sequence). The V segment lost 5 bases and the J segment 7 bases; nucleotides outside the gene matches: 13. The CDR3 DNA reads as TGTGCCAGCAGCCCTTACGGGACAGGGGGGCGACGGCAGCCCCAGCATTTT. Protein: CASSPYGTGGRRQPQHF.

V usage is TRBV14 and J usage is TRBJ1-1, with unresolved D. CDR1 and CDR2 (germline): SGHDN, FVKESK. This CDR3 contains 13 residues. Deletions cut 3 bases from V and 6 bases from J, with 11 bases between. CDR3 DNA: TGTGCCAGCAGCCATGCTCCCGTTGCTGAAGCTTTCTTT. Protein sequence: CASSHAPVAEAFF.

The chain carries TRBV11-2 and TRBJ2-3; 8 bases line up with TRBD1. CDR1 SGHAT and CDR2 FQNNGV come from the germline V gene. V lost 5 bases to trimming and J lost 4 bases; unmatched junction nucleotides: 14. CDR3 length equals 17 residues. This CDR3 reads CASSTRGTGRGPDTQYF. The CDR3 bases are TGTGCCAGCAGCACGCGCGGGACAGGCCGCGGCCCAGATACGCAGTATTTT.

This rearrangement joins TRBV20-1 to TRBJ1-2; no clear D. Trimming removed 1 base at V and 2 bases at J, with 8 bases between. Per germline, CDR1 DFQATT and CDR2 SNEGSKA (reference sequence). This CDR3 is 13 amino acids long. The CDR3 DNA is TGCAGTGCTAGAGGGACGGCAAACTATGGCTACACCTTC. The encoded protein is CSARGTANYGYTF.

Many counts were recorded for this clonotype. The V call is TRBV6-1, the J call TRBJ1-1; no clear D. The CDR3 consists of 14 residues. Trimming left V 7 bases short and J 1 base short, with 13 bases between. Germline CDR1 MNHNS, CDR2 SASEGT. CDR3 in amino acids: CASTFTWANTEAFF. In DNA form, the CDR3 reads TGTGCCAGCACCTTTACTTGGGCGAACACTGAAGCTTTCTTT.

This clonotype was seen repeatedly, ten times or more. The chain links TRBV28 to TRBJ2-3, with D possibly TRBD2 on 5 matching bases. Germline V gene sequence: CDR1 MDHEN, CDR2 SYDVKM. This CDR3 is built from 15 residues. The V end was cut by 6 bases, the J end by 1 base, with 14 bases between. This CDR3 reads CASSLEEVGTDTQYF. CDR3 bases: TGTGCCAGCAGCCTAGAGGAGGTAGGCACAGATACGCAGTATTTT.

CDR3 nucleotide sequence: TGCAGTCCTATGGGACATTTAAGCTCCTATAATTCACCCCTCCACTTT. Protein sequence: CSPMGHLSSYNSPLHF. V usage is TRBV20-1 and J usage is TRBJ1-6; D might be TRBD1 (6 bases). The length of the CDR3 is 16 residues. Trimming pared 8 bases from V and 0 bases from J, leaving 17 bases between. CDR1 DFQATT and CDR2 SNEGSKA come from the germline V gene (reference sequence).

The CDR3 bases are TGTGCCAGCAGCTCGGCGCCTACAGGTGGATTCACTGAAGCTTTCTTT. Residues: CASSSAPTGGFTEAFF. The chain has TRBV7-4 and TRBJ1-1; weak D call: TRBD1 (5 bases). Trimming took off 4 bases at V and 4 bases at J, with 19 bases between the two ends. This CDR3 contains 16 residues. Germline V gene sequence: CDR1 SGHVT, CDR2 SQSDAQ.

This chain uses TRBV19 with TRBJ1-6; a possible D gene is TRBD1 (5 bases). There are 13 residues in the CDR3. In germline, CDR1 is LNHDA, CDR2 SQIVND (reference sequence). Trimming took 5 bases from V and 7 from J, leaving 9 bases between them. CDR3 in amino acids: CASSPWGNSPLHF. Here the CDR3 DNA reads TGTGCCAGTAGTCCATGGGGGAATTCACCCCTCCACTTT.

This sequence joins TRBV24-1 and TRBJ2-7; no clear D gene. CDR3 length: 14 residues. CDR1 and CDR2 from the germline V gene are KGHDR and SFDVKD. Trimming removed 1 base at V and 4 bases at J, with 10 bases between. The CDR3: CATSDFGRPYEQYV. The CDR3 region has the DNA TGTGCCACCAGTGATTTCGGGCGGCCATACGAGCAGTACGTC.

This clonotype was counted between two and nine times. This rearrangement joins TRBV20-1 to TRBJ2-1; TRBD2 matches 7 bases. Germline trimming cut 6 bases from V and 5 bases from J; bases unmatched to any gene: 16. The V gene's germline CDR1 is DFQATT and CDR2 SNEGSKA (reference sequence). The CDR3 runs to 16 residues. The CDR3 protein is CSAPVSRTRIDNEQFF. DNA of the CDR3: TGCAGTGCGCCCGTCTCTAGGACTAGAATCGACAATGAGCAGTTCTTC.

As to this clonotype: A much bigger clone sits one base away, suggesting this may be a read error. Likely a read error: the CDR3 ends without its conserved phenylalanine or tryptophan. V gene TRBV27 combines with J gene TRBJ1-5; no definite D call. Germline V gene data show CDR1 as MNHEY and CDR2 as SMNVEV (reference sequence). The CDR3 length is 12 residues. CDR3 in amino acids: CTSSSGNQPQHS. CDR3 coding DNA: TGTACCAGCAGCTCAGGAAATCAGCCCCAGCATTCT.

This chain links TRBV7-2 with TRBJ2-3; 9 bases align to TRBD2. The CDR3 spans 16 residues. V was clipped by 5 bases and J by 5 bases; unmatched bases: 11. CDR1 is SGHTA, CDR2 FQGNSA, per germline. CDR3 nucleotides: TGTGCCAGCAGCCGCGAGGGTGCGGGGGGGCGAGATACGCAGTATTTT. It encodes CASSREGAGGRDTQYF.

This clonotype has at least ten counts. The chain combines TRBV14 with TRBJ2-2; 10 bases agree with TRBD1. The J segment lost 4 bases and the V segment lost 4 bases, leaving 3 bases of the junction unmatched. The CDR3 runs to 15 residues. CDR1 is SGHDN, CDR2 FVKESK, per germline. The CDR3 is CASSPTGGITGELFF. The CDR3 bases are TGTGCCAGCAGCCCGACAGGGGGCATCACCGGGGAGCTGTTTTTT.

This clonotype was observed many times. One end of the junction varies from germline; a read error may be responsible. J is TRBJ2-3 and V is TRBV20-1, with 8 bases lining up with TRBD1. Germline CDR1 is DFQATT and CDR2 is SNEGSKA (reference sequence). This CDR3 has 14 amino acids. The CDR3 spells CSAREGTGSDTQYF. The CDR3 region has the DNA TGCAGTGCTCGAGAGGGGACAGGCTCTGATACGCAGTATTTT.

The sample holds a few counts of this clonotype. J is TRBJ2-2 and V is TRBV27; 7 bases line up with TRBD1. Germline assignment: CDR1 MNHEY and CDR2 SMNVEV (reference sequence). The CDR3 extends over 18 amino acids. Trimming cost V 0 bases and J 1 base; bases outside gene matches: 8. The CDR3 DNA sequence: TGTGCCAGCAGTTTATCGATCGGGACAGTCCGGAACACCGGGGAGCTGTTTTTT. It codes for CASSLSIGTVRNTGELFF.

This clonotype was recorded a few times. The V and J genes are TRBV6-2 or TRBV6-3 and TRBJ2-1; the match to TRBD1 covers 8 bases. Germline V gene sequence: CDR1 MNHEY, CDR2 SVGEGT. Losses at the gene ends were 8 bases for V and 5 bases for J; bases not matched to a gene: 8. This CDR3 is 14 amino acids long. CDR3 DNA: TGTGCCAGCGGTTTGGGGACAGGAGACAATGAGCAGTTCTTC. It translates to CASGLGTGDNEQFF.

This clonotype was found a few times. V and J are TRBV7-2 and TRBJ2-2; D may match TRBD1 or TRBD2 (5 bases each). Germline CDR1 and CDR2: SGHTA and FQGNSA. Trimming took off 5 bases at V and 6 bases at J, with 10 bases between the two ends. This CDR3 spans 13 amino acids. The CDR3 sequence is CASSRDHAGELFF. For the CDR3, the DNA is TGTGCCAGCAGCAGGGACCACGCCGGGGAGCTGTTTTTT.

Worth noting for this clonotype: The junction shows a germline mismatch at one end, possibly a read error. The chain has TRBV20-1 and TRBJ2-3; 11 bases align to TRBD2. Germline V CDR1 and CDR2: DFQATT, SNEGSKA (reference sequence). The CDR3 loop spans 16 amino acids. CDR3 protein: CSARGGLAELTDTKYF. The CDR3 DNA is TGCAGTGCTAGAGGGGGACTAGCGGAACTCACAGATACGAAGTATTTT.

This clonotype was observed a handful of times. The chain recombines TRBV7-6 with TRBJ1-1, with 7 nucleotides matching TRBD1. The CDR3 is made up of 13 amino acids. V was pared by 4 bases and J by 4 bases, with 3 bases of the junction left unmatched. Germline V gives CDR1 SGHVS, CDR2 FNYEAQ. The CDR3 DNA reads TGTGCCAGCAGCTCAGGACAGGTCACTGAAGCTTTCTTT. Residues: CASSSGQVTEAFF.

This clonotype has a count of ten or more. The J gene is TRBJ1-1, the V gene TRBV20-1, with a weak D call TRBD1 (5 bases). Germline lookup yields CDR1 DFQATT and CDR2 SNEGSKA (reference sequence). The germline V and J ends were trimmed by 3 bases and 0 bases, with 8 bases remaining between them. The CDR3 runs 13 residues. The DNA for the CDR3 is TGCAGTGCTAGCAAGGGGATGAACACTGAAGCTTTCTTT. The encoded protein is CSASKGMNTEAFF.

This clonotype has at least ten counts. The chain uses TRBV28 and TRBJ2-7; maybe TRBD1 (6 bases). The germline V gene encodes CDR1 MDHEN and CDR2 SYDVKM. The V end was cut by 6 bases, the J end by 6 bases, with 12 bases between. The CDR3 spans 12 residues. CDR3 loop: CASSRTGPEQYV. The CDR3, as DNA: TGTGCCAGCAGCCGTACAGGGCCCGAGCAGTACGTC.

V is TRBV20-1 and J is TRBJ2-2; perhaps TRBD2 as D (7 bases). Germline CDR1 is DFQATT and CDR2 is SNEGSKA (reference sequence). Trimming stripped 3 bases from V and 4 bases from J, with 12 bases between. The CDR3 spans 14 residues. CDR3 in amino acids: CSASLRGATGELFF. The DNA for the CDR3 is TGCAGTGCTAGTTTACGGGGGGCCACCGGGGAGCTGTTTTTT.

Ten or more counts support this clonotype. CDR3 DNA sequence: TGTGCCAGCCGTCGACTAGCGGGGGGATACACAGATACGCAGTATTTT. Residues: CASRRLAGGYTDTQYF. The rearrangement links TRBV27 to TRBJ2-3, with TRBD2 identical over 13 bases. V shed 8 bases, J shed 2 bases, and the junction held 7 bases outside the gene matches. CDR3 length equals 16 residues. Germline V lookup: CDR1 MNHEY, CDR2 SMNVEV (reference sequence).

The chain carries TRBV5-5 and TRBJ2-3, with D tentatively TRBD1 or TRBD2 (6 bases each). The CDR3 is 16 amino acids. CDR1 and CDR2 (germline): SGHKS, YYEKEE (reference sequence). V gave up 3 bases and J gave up 1 base, with 15 bases separating them. The CDR3 reads CASSSGANWGTDTQYF. CDR3 in DNA: TGTGCCAGCAGCTCGGGGGCAAATTGGGGCACAGATACGCAGTATTTT. Based on the CDR3 plus reference TRBV5-5 and TRBJ2-3, the full variable domain is DAGVTQSPTHLIKTRGQQVTLRCSPISGHKSVSWYQQVLGQGPQFIFQYYEKEERGRGNFPDRFSARQFPNYSSELNVNALLLGDSALYLCASSSGANWGTDTQYFGPGTRLTVL.

The V call is TRBV5-4, the J call TRBJ1-5, with D maybe TRBD1 (5 bases). There are 14 residues in the CDR3. The ends were cut back, 4 bases at V and 13 bases at J, with 21 bases in the middle. CDR1 is SGHNT, CDR2 YYREEE, per germline (reference sequence). The CDR3 sequence is CASSLRQSNPEQHF. DNA for the CDR3: TGTGCCAGCAGCCTACGACAGAGCAACCCCGAGCAGCATTTT.